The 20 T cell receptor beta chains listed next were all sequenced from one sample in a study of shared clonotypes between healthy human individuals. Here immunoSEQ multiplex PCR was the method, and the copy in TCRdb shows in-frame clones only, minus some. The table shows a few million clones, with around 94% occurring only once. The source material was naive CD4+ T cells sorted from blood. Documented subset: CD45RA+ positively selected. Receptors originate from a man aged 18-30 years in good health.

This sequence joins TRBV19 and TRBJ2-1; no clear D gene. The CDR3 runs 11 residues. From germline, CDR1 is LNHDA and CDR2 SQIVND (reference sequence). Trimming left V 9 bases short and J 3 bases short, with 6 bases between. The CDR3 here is CASRFYNEQFF. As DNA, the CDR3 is TGTGCCAGCCGGTTCTACAATGAGCAGTTCTTC.

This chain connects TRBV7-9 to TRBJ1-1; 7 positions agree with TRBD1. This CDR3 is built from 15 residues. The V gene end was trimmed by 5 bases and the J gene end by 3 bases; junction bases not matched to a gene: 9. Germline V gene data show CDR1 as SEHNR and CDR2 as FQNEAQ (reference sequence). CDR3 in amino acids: CASSGDSALHTEAFF. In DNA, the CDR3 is TGTGCCAGCAGCGGGGACAGCGCTTTACACACTGAAGCTTTCTTT. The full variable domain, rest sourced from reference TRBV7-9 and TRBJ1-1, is DTGVSQNPRHKITKRGQNVTFRCDPISEHNRLYWYRQTLGQGPEFLTYFQNEAQLEKSRLLSDRFSAERPKGSFSTLEIQRTEQGDSAMYLCASSGDSALHTEAFFGQGTRLTVV.

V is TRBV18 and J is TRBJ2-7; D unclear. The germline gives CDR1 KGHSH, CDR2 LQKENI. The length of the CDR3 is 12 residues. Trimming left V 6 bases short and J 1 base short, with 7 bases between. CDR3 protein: CASSTPSYEQYF. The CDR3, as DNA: TGTGCCAGCTCGACTCCTTCCTACGAGCAGTACTTC.

CDR3 amino acids: CASSNGQGTGSQPQHF. CDR3 DNA: TGTGCCAGCAGTAATGGACAGGGAACGGGGAGTCAGCCCCAGCATTTT. This chain links TRBV6-6 with TRBJ1-5; TRBD1 matches 8 bases. The germline gives CDR1 MNHNY, CDR2 SVGAGI (reference sequence). V shed 5 bases, J shed 6 bases, and the junction held 12 bases outside the gene matches. There are 16 residues in the CDR3.

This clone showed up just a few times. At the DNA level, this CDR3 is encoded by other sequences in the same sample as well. The CDR3 here is CASSYRGELFF. CDR3 coding DNA: TGTGCCAGCAGTTACCGCGGGGAGCTGTTTTTT. The chain links TRBV6-5 to TRBJ2-2; D is ambiguous. This CDR3 has 11 amino acids. V was clipped by 2 bases and J by 7 bases, with 2 bases between them. The germline V gene has CDR1 MNHEY and CDR2 SVGAGI.

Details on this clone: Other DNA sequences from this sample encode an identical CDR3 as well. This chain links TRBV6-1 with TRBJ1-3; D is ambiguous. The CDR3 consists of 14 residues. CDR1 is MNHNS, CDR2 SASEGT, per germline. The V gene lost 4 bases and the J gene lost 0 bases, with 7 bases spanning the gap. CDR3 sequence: CASSVGGSGNTIYF. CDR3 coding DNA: TGTGCCAGCAGTGTCGGAGGCTCTGGAAACACCATATATTTT.

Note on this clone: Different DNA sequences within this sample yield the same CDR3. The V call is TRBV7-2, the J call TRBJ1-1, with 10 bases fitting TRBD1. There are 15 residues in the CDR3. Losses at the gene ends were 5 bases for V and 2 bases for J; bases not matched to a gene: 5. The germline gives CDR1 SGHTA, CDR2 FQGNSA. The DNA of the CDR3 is TGTGCCAGCAGCCCACGACAGGGGGCCAACACTGAAGCTTTCTTT. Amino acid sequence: CASSPRQGANTEAFF. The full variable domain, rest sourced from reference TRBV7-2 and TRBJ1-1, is GAGVSQSPSNKVTEKGKDVELRCDPISGHTALYWYRQSLGQGLEFLIYFQGNSAPDKSGLPSDRFSAERTGGSVSTLTIQRTQQEDSAVYLCASSPRQGANTEAFFGQGTRLTVV.

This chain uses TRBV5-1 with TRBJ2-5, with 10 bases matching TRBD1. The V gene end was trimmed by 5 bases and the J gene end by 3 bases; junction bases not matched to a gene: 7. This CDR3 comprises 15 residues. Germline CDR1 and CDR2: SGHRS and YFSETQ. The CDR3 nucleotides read TGCGCCAGCAGAACCACCGGGACAGGGGAAGAGACCCAGTACTTC. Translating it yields CASRTTGTGEETQYF.

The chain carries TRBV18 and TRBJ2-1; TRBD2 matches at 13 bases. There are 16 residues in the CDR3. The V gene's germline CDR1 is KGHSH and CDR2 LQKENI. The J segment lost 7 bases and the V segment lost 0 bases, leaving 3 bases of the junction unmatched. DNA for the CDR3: TGTGCCAGCTCACCACCACTAGCGGGAGGGCATAATGAGCAGTTCTTC. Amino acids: CASSPPLAGGHNEQFF.

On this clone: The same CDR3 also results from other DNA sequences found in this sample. CDR3 protein: CASSLEGSGTDTQYF. The CDR3, as DNA: TGCGCCAGCAGCTTGGAAGGTTCGGGCACAGATACGCAGTATTTT. The chain recombines TRBV5-1 with TRBJ2-3; D not resolved. The V and J ends lost 0 bases and 1 base respectively, with 9 bases between them. Germline values: CDR1 SGHRS, CDR2 YFSETQ. The CDR3 has 15 amino acids.

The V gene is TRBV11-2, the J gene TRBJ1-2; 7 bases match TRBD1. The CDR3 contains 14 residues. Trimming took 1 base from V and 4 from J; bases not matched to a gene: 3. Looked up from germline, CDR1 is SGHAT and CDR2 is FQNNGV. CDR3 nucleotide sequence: TGTGCCAGCAGCTTAGCGCCAGGGGGCTATGGCTACACCTTC. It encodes CASSLAPGGYGYTF.

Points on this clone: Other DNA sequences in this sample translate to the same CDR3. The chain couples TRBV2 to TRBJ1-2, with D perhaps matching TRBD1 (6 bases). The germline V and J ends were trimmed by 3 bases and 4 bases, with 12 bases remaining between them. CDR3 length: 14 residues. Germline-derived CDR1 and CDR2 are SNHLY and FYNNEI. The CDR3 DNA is TGTGCCAGCAGTGAGGGGGGGGCTGGCTATGGCTACACCTTC. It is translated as CASSEGGAGYGYTF.

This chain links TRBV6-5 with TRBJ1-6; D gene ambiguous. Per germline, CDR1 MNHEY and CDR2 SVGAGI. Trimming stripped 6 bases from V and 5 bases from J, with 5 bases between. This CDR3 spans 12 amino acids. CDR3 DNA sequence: TGTGCCAGCAGGCCGAATAATTCACCCCTCCACTTT. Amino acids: CASRPNNSPLHF.

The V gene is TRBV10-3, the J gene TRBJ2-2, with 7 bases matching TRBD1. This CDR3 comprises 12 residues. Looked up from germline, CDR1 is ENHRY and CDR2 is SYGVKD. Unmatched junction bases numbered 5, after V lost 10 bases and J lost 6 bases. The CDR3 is CATGQDAGELFF. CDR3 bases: TGTGCCACCGGACAGGATGCCGGGGAGCTGTTTTTT.

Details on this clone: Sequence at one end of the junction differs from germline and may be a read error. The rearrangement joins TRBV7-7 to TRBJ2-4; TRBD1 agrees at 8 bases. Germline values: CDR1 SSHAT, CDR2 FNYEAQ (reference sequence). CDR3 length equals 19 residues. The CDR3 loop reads CASSLGGDRGRLAKNIQYF. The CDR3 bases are TGTGCTAGCAGCTTAGGGGGCGACAGGGGACGTTTAGCCAAAAACATTCAGTACTTC.

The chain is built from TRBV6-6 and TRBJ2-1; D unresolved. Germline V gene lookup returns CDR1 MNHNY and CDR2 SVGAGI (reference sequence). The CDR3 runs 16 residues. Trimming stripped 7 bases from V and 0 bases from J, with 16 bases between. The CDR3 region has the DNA TGTGCCAGCACCGAGGCAGCAGCTAACTCCTACAATGAGCAGTTCTTC. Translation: CASTEAAANSYNEQFF.

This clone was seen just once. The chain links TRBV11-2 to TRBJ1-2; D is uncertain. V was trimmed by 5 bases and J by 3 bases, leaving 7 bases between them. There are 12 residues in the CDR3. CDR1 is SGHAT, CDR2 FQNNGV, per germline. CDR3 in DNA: TGTGCCAGCAGCGCGGACCACTATGGCTACACCTTC. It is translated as CASSADHYGYTF.

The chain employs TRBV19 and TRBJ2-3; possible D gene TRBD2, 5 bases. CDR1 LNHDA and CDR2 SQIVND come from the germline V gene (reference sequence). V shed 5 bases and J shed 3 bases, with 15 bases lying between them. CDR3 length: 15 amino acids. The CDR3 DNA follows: TGTGCCAGTAGTGCCAACCTGGGCGGGACAGATACGCAGTATTTT. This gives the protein CASSANLGGTDTQYF.

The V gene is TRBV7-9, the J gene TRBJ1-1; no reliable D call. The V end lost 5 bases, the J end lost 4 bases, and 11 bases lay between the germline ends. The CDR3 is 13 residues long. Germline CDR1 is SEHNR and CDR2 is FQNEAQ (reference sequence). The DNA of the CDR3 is TGTGCCAGCAGCCCGCGGGCGGGCACTGAAGCTTTCTTT. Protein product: CASSPRAGTEAFF.

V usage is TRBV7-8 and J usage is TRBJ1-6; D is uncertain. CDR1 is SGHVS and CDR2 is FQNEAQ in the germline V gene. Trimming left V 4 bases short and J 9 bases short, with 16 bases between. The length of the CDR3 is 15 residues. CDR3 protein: CASSSAVNVASPLHF. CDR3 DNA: TGTGCCAGCAGCTCAGCTGTAAACGTTGCTTCACCCCTCCACTTT.